This TCR beta chain was found in a study of early stage breast cancer tumors. Study details: About 80% of the 16 invasive tumors were ER+, PR+ and HER2-. Study-wide results and caveats: Most shared enriched TCRB sequences were commonly generated ones. Tumors had approximately 2.5-fold higher T cell density and higher clonality than adjacent normal breast tissue.

Each sample had two DNA replicates, roughly 0.5 ug blood or approximately 1.5 ug tissue. Some clones are missing from TCRdb's copy, which holds only in-frame ones; the method was immunoSEQ multiplex PCR. The sample comprises tens of thousands of clones, over 75% of which are singletons, and roughly 3.4% rests with the top ten. The CDR3 has 14 amino acids. Germline V gene data show CDR1 as MNHNS and CDR2 as SASEGT. The ends lost 3 bases at V and 1 base at J; junction bases unmatched: 2. A note on this clone: Its antigen remains unknown.

This chain links TRBV6-1 with TRBJ1-1; 7 bases align to TRBD1. The clonotype was recovered from a person aged 35-55 years with breast cancer. The sequencing input was blood. CDR3 loop: CASSDEGANTEAFF. The DNA of the CDR3 is TGTGCCAGCAGTGACGAGGGGGCGAACACTGAAGCTTTCTTT.